Listed below are T cell receptor beta chains from one sample, sequenced in a study of blood T cell repertoires in COVID-19. Profiling relied on immunoSEQ multiplex PCR, and the TCRdb table lists in-frame clones only, not all of them. The sample holds 110,000 or so clones, over 80% seen once. Input material: peripheral blood. All receptors derive from a woman in her forties or fifties with acute or convalescent COVID-19. Both conserved end residues are part of each CDR3. D genes are given only for firm matches. The size entry is marked missing in some rows and otherwise reads once, few, many or a size class.

.	TRBV30	.	TRBJ1-5	TGTGCCTGGAGTGAAGGGAGTGTAATCAATCAGCCCCAGCATTTT	CAWSEGSVINQPQHF
.	TRBV18	.	TRBJ1-5	TGTGCCAGCTCACTCACGGGGCCAGGGGATCACCAGCCCCAGCATTTT	CASSLTGPGDHQPQHF
.	TRBV7-8	.	TRBJ1-2	TGTGCCAGCAGCTTAGGGCCGGACTCGGGGGCCTTC	CASSLGPDSGAF
.	TRBV2	TRBD1	TRBJ1-3	TGTGCCAGCAGCGCACTGGGACAGGCTGGAAACACCATATATTTT	CASSALGQAGNTIYF
.	TRBV10-3	.	TRBJ1-2	TGTGCCATCAGTGAACAGGTTGCTAACTATGGCTACACCTTC	CAISEQVANYGYTF
.	TRBV4-1	TRBD1	TRBJ1-5	TGCGCCAGCAGCCAAGAAGGGGGCTATCAGCCCCAGCATTTT	CASSQEGGYQPQHF
.	TRBV28	.	TRBJ1-5	TGTGCCAGCAGTTTAGGCGGTCGGACAGTGAATCAGCCCCAGCATTTT	CASSLGGRTVNQPQHF
.	TRBV9	TRBD2	TRBJ2-1	TGTGCCAGCAGCGCCCTAGGACTAGCGGGGGCCTCCTACAATGAGCAGTTCTTC	CASSALGLAGASYNEQFF
.	TRBV24-1	TRBD2	TRBJ2-1	TGTGCCACCAGTGATCCGGGACTAGCGGAGAACAATGAGCAGTTCTTC	CATSDPGLAENNEQFF
.	TRBV9	.	TRBJ2-3	TGTGCCAGCAGCGTAGCGGTCCGGGATACGCAGTATTTT	CASSVAVRDTQYF
.	TRBV6-5	.	TRBJ1-2	TGTGCCAGCAGTTACGGGGCCAGGGGTGACTATGGCTACACCTTC	CASSYGARGDYGYTF
.	TRBV28	.	TRBJ2-5	TGTGCCAGCAGCCCCCCCCGGGAGACCCAGTACTTC	CASSPPRETQYF
.	TRBV19	TRBD1	TRBJ2-6	TGTGCCAGTAGTGGACCCCTACAGGGGGCGGGTGTTGGGGCCAACGTCCTGACTTTC	CASSGPLQGAGVGANVLTF
.	TRBV19	.	TRBJ1-4	TGTGCCAGTATGCGAAAGGCAGGGGCTAGTGAAAAACTGTTTTTT	CASMRKAGASEKLFF
.	TRBV6-5	.	TRBJ1-5	TGTGCCAGCACCAACGGGGGGCAGCCCCAGCATTTT	CASTNGGQPQHF
.	TRBV7-9	.	TRBJ2-2	TGTGCCAGCAGACTATCCACCGGGGAGCTGTTTTTT	CASRLSTGELFF
.	TRBV20-1	.	TRBJ2-7	TGCAGTGCTAGTACCCAGGGTAACGAGCAGTACTTC	CSASTQGNEQYF
.	TRBV13	TRBD1	TRBJ1-1	TGTGCCAGCAGCTTAGGCCCGGGACAGGGGGTGGCTTTCTTT	CASSLGPGQGVAFF
once	TRBV10-2	TRBD2	TRBJ2-3	TGCGCCAGCAGGGCGACTAGCGGGGAAAGGGATACGCAGTATTTT	CASRATSGERDTQYF
few	TRBV18	.	TRBJ1-5	TGTGCCAGCTCACTATTCAAACAGGGATCGGGTCAGCCCCAGCATTTT	CASSLFKQGSGQPQHF
.	TRBV5-4	.	TRBJ2-1	TGTGCCAGCAGCTTGTTGGGGGGAAACTACAATGAGCAGTTCTTC	CASSLLGGNYNEQFF
.	TRBV4-3	TRBD1	TRBJ1-5	TGCGCCAGCAGCCAAAGACAGGGGGATCAGCCCCAGCATTTT	CASSQRQGDQPQHF
.	TRBV11-2	.	TRBJ2-7	TGTGCCAGCAGCTTAGGCGACAGTTACGAGCAGTACTTC	CASSLGDSYEQYF
.	TRBV24-1	.	TRBJ1-5	TGTGCCACCAGTGGGGGGGATCAGCCCCAGCATTTT	CATSGGDQPQHF
.	TRBV6-6	.	TRBJ2-3	TGTGCCAGCAGGGATGGCGGAATCAGCACAGATACGCAGTATTTT	CASRDGGISTDTQYF
.	TRBV6-5	.	TRBJ2-5	TGTGCCAGCAGTTACTCGAAGGGAGGAGAGACCCAGTACTTC	CASSYSKGGETQYF
.	TRBV11-2	.	TRBJ2-1	TGTGCCAGCAGCTTAGATCGGAGCAATGAGCAGTTCTTC	CASSLDRSNEQFF
.	TRBV10-1	.	TRBJ1-1	TGCGCCAGCAGTGAGTCTATGGCGGTTGAAGCTTTCTTT	CASSESMAVEAFF
.	TRBV5-6	TRBD1	TRBJ1-2	TGTGCCAGCAGCTGGGGGACAGGGGGCATAGCTAACTATGGCTACACCTTC	CASSWGTGGIANYGYTF
.	TRBV10-3	.	TRBJ2-2	TGTGCCACCTTTAGCTGGGACACCGGGGAGCTGTTTTTT	CATFSWDTGELFF
.	TRBV9	.	TRBJ1-2	TGTGCCAGCAGCGTAGCAGGGAATGGCTATGGCTACACCTTC	CASSVAGNGYGYTF
.	TRBV11-2	.	TRBJ2-7	TGTGCCAGCAGCCTGGGCTGGACAGTTGTCTACGAGCAGTACTTC	CASSLGWTVVYEQYF
.	TRBV7-9	.	TRBJ2-4	TGTGCCAGCAGCCCGATGGCTGCCAAAAACATTCAGTACTTC	CASSPMAAKNIQYF
.	TRBV10-3	TRBD2	TRBJ2-1	TGTGCCATCAGCTCAATGGGGGAGGGACACAATGAGCAGTTCTTC	CAISSMGEGHNEQFF
.	TRBV9	TRBD1	TRBJ1-6	TGTGCCAGCAGCGCGAACCCGGGACAGGAAAGCTCCTATAATTCACCCCTCCACTTT	CASSANPGQESSYNSPLHF
.	TRBV29-1	TRBD2	TRBJ2-3	TGCAGCGTTGAAGAGGGTAGCGGGAGGGCCTACTTTTTT	CSVEEGSGRAYFF
.	TRBV24-1	.	TRBJ2-5	TGTGCCACCAGTGACCAGGGTATAGACAGCTTCGGGGAGACCCAGTACTTC	CATSDQGIDSFGETQYF
.	TRBV4-1	.	TRBJ1-3	TGCGCCAGCAGCCAAGAGCGGGGTCACACCATATATTTT	CASSQERGHTIYF
.	TRBV27	.	TRBJ2-3	TGTGCCAGCAAATCCCAGGGCAGTGGGCAGTATTTT	CASKSQGSGQYF
once	TRBV19	TRBD1	TRBJ1-5	TGTGCCAGTAGGGACAGGGGGGATCAGCCCCAGCATTTT	CASRDRGDQPQHF
.	TRBV3-1/TRBV3-2	.	TRBJ1-2	TGTGCCAGCAGCCAAGCAGGGTATGGCTACACCTTC	CASSQAGYGYTF
.	TRBV5-6	TRBD1	TRBJ2-7	TGTGCCAGCAGCGGGGGGACAGGGGCTTACGAGCAGTACTTC	CASSGGTGAYEQYF
once	TRBV21-1	.	TRBJ2-1	TGTGCCAGCAGCAAAATCGTGGCAGGATGCAATGAGCAGTTCTTC	CASSKIVAGCNEQFF
.	TRBV6-5	.	TRBJ1-5	TGTGCCAGCTCTCCCGCCGGGGGTGGCAATCAGCCCCAGCATTTT	CASSPAGGGNQPQHF
.	TRBV7-2	.	TRBJ1-2	TGTGCCAGCAGCTTATTAGACAGGACCTACTATGGCTACACCTTC	CASSLLDRTYYGYTF
.	TRBV20-1	.	TRBJ2-5	TGCAGTGCTAGTGGTAGCCAAGAGACCCAGTACTTC	CSASGSQETQYF
once	TRBV2	TRBD1	TRBJ1-6	TGTGCCAGCAGCACCGGACAGGGCGGTTCACCCCTCCACTTT	CASSTGQGGSPLHF
.	TRBV6-5	.	TRBJ1-1	TGTGCCAGCAGCATTAAGGGGGGGCTCACTGAAGCTTTCTTT	CASSIKGGLTEAFF
.	TRBV5-4	TRBD2	TRBJ2-5	TGTGCCAGCAGCCTCGGACTAGCGGGGCAAGAGACCCAGTACTTC	CASSLGLAGQETQYF
.	TRBV3-1/TRBV3-2	TRBD1	TRBJ2-7	TGTGCCAGCAGCAAGGGACAGCAGCCCTACGAGCAGTACTTC	CASSKGQQPYEQYF
.	TRBV2	TRBD1	TRBJ2-1	TGTGCCAGCAGTCAGACAGGGGCTGAGCAGTTCTTC	CASSQTGAEQFF
.	TRBV18	.	TRBJ2-7	TGTGCCAGCTCACCACGGAGGGGCGGCGAGCAGTACTTC	CASSPRRGGEQYF
.	TRBV11-2	TRBD2	TRBJ2-2	TGTGCCAGCGGGGGACTAGCGGGGTTCGCGAACACCGGGGAGCTGTTTTTT	CASGGLAGFANTGELFF